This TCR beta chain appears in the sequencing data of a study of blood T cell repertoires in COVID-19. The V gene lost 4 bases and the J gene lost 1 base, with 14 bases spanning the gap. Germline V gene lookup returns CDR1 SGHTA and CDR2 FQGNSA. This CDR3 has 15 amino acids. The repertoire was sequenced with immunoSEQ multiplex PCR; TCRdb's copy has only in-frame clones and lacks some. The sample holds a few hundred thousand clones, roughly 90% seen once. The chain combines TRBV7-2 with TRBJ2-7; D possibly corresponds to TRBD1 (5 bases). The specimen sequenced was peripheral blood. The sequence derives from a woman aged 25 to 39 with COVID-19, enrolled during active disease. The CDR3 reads CASSSPTALSYEQYF. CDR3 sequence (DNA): TGTGCCAGCAGCTCACCGACAGCTTTATCCTACGAGCAGTACTTC.